This T cell receptor beta chain stems from a study of cytotoxic CD8 clonotypes in ibrutinib-treated CLL. Overall study: Specimens for response were gathered following a median approximately 12 months of therapy, spanning 6 to 36. Findings and caveats of the study: At progression, clonality fell back toward baseline after rising at ibrutinib response.

TCRdb keeps only in-frame clones here, not all; method: immunoSEQ multiplex PCR. The sample records approximately 300,000 clones, about 77% being singletons. Comments on this clone: The antigen is not known.

The CDR3 runs to 17 residues. V dropped 5 bases and J dropped 5; count of bases not matched to a gene: 10. The germline V gene has CDR1 SGHVS and CDR2 FQNEAQ. The source of this sequence is a human donor with chronic lymphocytic leukemia. The V call is TRBV7-8, the J call TRBJ2-3; 13 positions agree with TRBD2. The sample in question was PBMCs, obtained before ibrutinib treatment. In DNA, the CDR3 is TGTGCCAGCAGCCCGACACTAGCGGGAGGGTTTGTAGATACGCAGTATTTT. This translates into CASSPTLAGGFVDTQYF. Full variable domain (outside the CDR3, taken from reference TRBV7-8 and TRBJ2-3): GAGVSQSPRYKVAKRGQDVALRCDPISGHVSLFWYQQALGQGPEFLTYFQNEAQLDKSGLPSDRFFAERPEGSVSTLKIQRTQQEDSAVYLCASSPTLAGGFVDTQYFGPGTRLTVL.